This record concerns one TCR beta chain sequence. Profiled with immunoSEQ multiplex PCR; TCRdb holds only in-frame clones, not every one. The sample shows about 15,000 clones, around 90% of them seen only once. The data belong to a study of blood T cell repertoires in COVID-19. CDR3 size: 14 residues. CDR1 MNHEY and CDR2 SMNVEV come from the germline V gene (reference sequence). The germline V and J ends were trimmed by 3 bases and 2 bases, with 8 bases remaining between them. The source is a man aged 60 to 69 with active COVID-19. This sequence joins TRBV27 and TRBJ1-5; the D gene is possibly TRBD1 (5 bases). Sample: peripheral blood. CDR3 region: CASSFQGRNQPQHF. The CDR3 DNA reads as TGTGCCAGCAGTTTTCAGGGCCGCAATCAGCCCCAGCATTTT.